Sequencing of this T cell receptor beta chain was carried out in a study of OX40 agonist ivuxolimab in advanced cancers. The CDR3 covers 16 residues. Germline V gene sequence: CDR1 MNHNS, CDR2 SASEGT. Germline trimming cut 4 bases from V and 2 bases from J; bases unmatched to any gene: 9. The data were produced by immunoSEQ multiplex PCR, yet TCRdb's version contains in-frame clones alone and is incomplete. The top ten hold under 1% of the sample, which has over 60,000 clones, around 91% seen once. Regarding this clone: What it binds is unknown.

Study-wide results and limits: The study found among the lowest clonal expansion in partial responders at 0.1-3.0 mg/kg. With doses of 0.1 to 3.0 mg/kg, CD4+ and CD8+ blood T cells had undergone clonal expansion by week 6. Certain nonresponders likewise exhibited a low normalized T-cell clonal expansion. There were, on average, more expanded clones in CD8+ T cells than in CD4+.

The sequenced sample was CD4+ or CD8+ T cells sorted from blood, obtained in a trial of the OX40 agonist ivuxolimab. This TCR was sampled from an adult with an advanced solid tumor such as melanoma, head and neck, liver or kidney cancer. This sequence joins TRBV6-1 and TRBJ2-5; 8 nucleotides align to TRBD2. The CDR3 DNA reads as TGTGCCAGCAGTGTATCGGCGGGAGGACCACAAGAGACCCAGTACTTC. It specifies CASSVSAGGPQETQYF.